These 11 T cell receptor beta chains share one sample of origin, sequenced in a study of regulatory T cells in long-lasting Graves disease. Sequencing libraries for TCR beta were prepared with iRepertoire HTBI primers and Arm-PCR of CDR3 regions. One entry per CDR3 protein, called by TCRdb with MiXCR from the multiplex PCR reads. The sample records 350,000 to 550,000 distinct CDR3 sequences, approximately 15% being singletons. The sample's time point: newly diagnosed GD, antithyroid drugs for less than 3 months. PBMC RNA served as the TCR library source. This sample also belongs to another study, concerning T cells in Graves' hyperthyroidism and ophthalmopathy.

Sequenced here: peripheral blood mononuclear cells (PBMCs), sampled at new diagnosis, from a patient treated with antithyroid drugs. Every receptor here comes from a woman in her fifties or sixties with Graves disease.

On this clonotype itself: A far larger clone is only one base removed, so a read error is likely. The rearrangement uses TRBV7-2 and TRBJ1-1; D remains ambiguous. Germline CDR1 reads SGHTA; CDR2 reads FQGNSA. The CDR3 totals 14 residues. The CDR3 nucleotides are TGTGCCTGCAGCTTAGAGGGTCGGAACACTGAAGCTTTCTTT. The encoded protein is CACSLEGRNTEAFF.

The chain uses TRBV30 and TRBJ2-5, with D uncertain. Looked up from germline, CDR1 is GTSNPN and CDR2 is SVGIG (reference sequence). Trimming removed 4 bases from V and 2 bases from J, with 8 bases in between. The CDR3 extends over 12 amino acids. The CDR3 region is CAWTAGQETQYF. CDR3 DNA sequence: TGTGCCTGGACCGCCGGACAAGAGACCCAGTACTTC.

The CDR3 nucleotides are TGTGCCAGCAGCGTAAGGGCAGGGCCGAACACTGAAGCTTTCTTT. It codes for CASSVRAGPNTEAFF. This chain uses TRBV9 with TRBJ1-1, with D possibly being TRBD1 (5 bases). Germline V gene data show CDR1 as SGDLS and CDR2 as YYNGEE. CDR3 length: 15 amino acids. The V gene lost 1 base and the J gene lost 1 base, with 11 bases spanning the gap.

The rearrangement joins TRBV3-1 to TRBJ2-2, with D unresolved. CDR1 LGHDT and CDR2 YNNKEL come from the germline V gene (reference sequence). Trimming removed 1 base from V and 3 bases from J, with 3 bases in between. This CDR3 region has 13 residues. The CDR3, as DNA: TGTGCCAGCAGCCAAGCTCACACCGGGGAGCTGTTTTTT. This sequence encodes CASSQAHTGELFF. The variable domain in full, completed from reference TRBV3-1 and TRBJ2-2, reads DTAVSQTPKYLVTQMGNDKSIKCEQNLGHDTMYWYKQDSKKFLKIMFSYNNKELIINETVPNRFSPKSPDKAHLNLHINSLELGDSAVYFCASSQAHTGELFFGEGSRLTVL.

This clonotype was picked up many times. The V gene is TRBV27, the J gene TRBJ1-5; 9 bases agree with TRBD1. The CDR3 totals 15 residues. CDR1 and CDR2 (germline): MNHEY, SMNVEV (reference sequence). The trim removed 7 bases at V and 1 base at J, leaving 5 bases unmatched. For the CDR3, the DNA is TGTGCCAGCACGAGGACAGGGGAAAGCAATCAGCCCCAGCATTTT. Protein sequence: CASTRTGESNQPQHF.

This clonotype has at least ten counts. The chain carries TRBV7-9 and TRBJ2-1; D perhaps matches TRBD2 (5 bases). Trimming left V 4 bases short and J 4 bases short, with 14 bases between. Germline values: CDR1 SEHNR, CDR2 FQNEAQ (reference sequence). The CDR3 has 15 residues. The CDR3 protein is CASSSTTGSYNEQFF. For the CDR3, the DNA is TGTGCCAGCAGCTCCACGACGGGATCTTACAATGAGCAGTTCTTC.

This clonotype was detected ten times or more. For the CDR3, the DNA is TGTGCCAGCAGTCCACAGGGGGTAAATTCACCCCTCCACTTT. Protein product: CASSPQGVNSPLHF. The chain carries TRBV12-3 or TRBV12-4 and TRBJ1-6, with TRBD1 matching 8 bases. The CDR3 runs to 14 residues. J lost 7 bases, V lost 5 bases, and 4 bases had no gene match.

This clonotype was counted at least ten times. The V gene is TRBV10-3, the J gene TRBJ2-1; 14 nucleotides line up with TRBD2. J lost 7 bases, V lost 10 bases, and 6 bases had no gene match. In germline, CDR1 is ENHRY, CDR2 SYGVKD. The CDR3 has 14 amino acids. DNA for the CDR3: TGTGCCACTAGACTAGCGGGAGGGTGGAATGAGCAGTTCTTC. Its translation is CATRLAGGWNEQFF.

This clonotype was counted at least ten times. The rearrangement joins TRBV5-1 to TRBJ2-2, with a possible D match to TRBD2 (5 bases). Trimming took 5 bases from V and 1 from J, leaving 12 bases between them. CDR1 SGHRS and CDR2 YFSETQ come from the germline V gene. This CDR3 region has 15 residues. The CDR3 nucleotides are TGCGCCAGCAGAGGCGAGGGCTTGAACACCGGGGAGCTGTTTTTT. This translates into CASRGEGLNTGELFF.

A few counts support this clonotype. The genes are TRBV20-1 and TRBJ2-1; tentatively, D is TRBD2 (6 bases). Trimming removed 6 bases from V and 4 bases from J, with 13 bases in between. This CDR3 is built from 13 residues. Germline CDR1 DFQATT, CDR2 SNEGSKA (reference sequence). The CDR3 sequence: CSARGGDYNEQFF. Here the CDR3 DNA reads TGCAGTGCCCGCGGCGGGGATTACAATGAGCAGTTCTTC.

This clonotype was recorded at least ten times. This chain links TRBV12-3 or TRBV12-4 with TRBJ2-3; maybe TRBD2 (6 bases). The J call could be wrong; TRBJ2-1 is a better fit for the DNA end. This CDR3 contains 15 residues. The CDR3 loop is CASSLRREYVHEQFF. In DNA, the CDR3 is TGTGCCAGCAGTTTACGCCGGGAGTATGTGCATGAGCAGTTCTTC.